This TCR beta chain originates from a study of blood T cell repertoires in COVID-19. Overall study context: From T cells, B-cell-depleted T cells, or PBMCs came the material, which was cDNA or gDNA.

Clones were read by immunoSEQ multiplex PCR, and TCRdb kept only the in-frame ones, dropping some. The table shows 180,000 or so clones, with around 80% occurring only once. CDR1 and CDR2 (germline): SGHNT, YENEEA. V lost 0 bases, J lost 0 bases, and 10 bases lay in between. The CDR3 spans 16 residues. Sequencing used PBMCs or T cells enriched from blood (not recorded which). The V and J genes are TRBV11-3 and TRBJ2-3; TRBD1 might be the D (5 bases). The receptor was isolated from a man aged 55-75 years who had been exposed to COVID-19. The CDR3 reads CASSLDLQGSTDTQYF. In nucleotides, the CDR3 is TGTGCCAGCAGCTTAGATCTGCAGGGAAGCACAGATACGCAGTATTTT.